One sample yielded the 23 T cell receptor beta chains listed below, sequenced in a study of vaccination and CD4 T cells after COVID-19. The sample's treatment: roughly nine-day PBMC culture with coronavirus spike peptide pools or control peptides (ViraFEST assay). CD4+ T cells that came from the unexposed donor were collected before the COVID-19 pandemic (2011-2018). The Oncomine TCR Beta short-read assay sequenced DNA from cultured CD4+ T cells. Investigators obtained genomic DNA by extraction from cultured CD4+ T cells. TCRdb recomputed calls from the PCR reads with MiXCR, one row per CDR3 protein. The table includes 9,000 to 9,500 distinct CDR3 sequences, 31% detected once. Their target antigens are unknown. Sequencing was done on a sample of CD4+ T cells from blood, cultured in vitro. The receptors come from a human donor in good health.

The chain carries TRBV5-1 and TRBJ1-1; TRBD1 matches 7 bases. The CDR3 runs 14 residues. V lost 0 bases and J lost 5; bases outside the gene matches: 4. The germline CDR1 and CDR2 sequences are SGHRS and YFSETQ. CDR3 DNA: TGCGCCAGCAGCTTGGCAGGGGGTTGGACTGAAGCTTTCTTT. Amino acid sequence: CASSLAGGWTEAFF.

The chain uses TRBV7-6 and TRBJ1-3, with D perhaps TRBD1 (6 bases). The V gene lost 2 bases and the J gene lost 0 bases, with 11 bases spanning the gap. The CDR3 length is 16 residues. In germline, CDR1 is SGHVS, CDR2 FNYEAQ. DNA of the CDR3: TGTGCCAGCAGCTTAAGGGGGGCGACCTCTGGAAACACCATATATTTT. This gives the protein CASSLRGATSGNTIYF.

In this sample, this clonotype turned up once. The junction and the germline gene differ at one end; a read error may be behind it. The chain combines TRBV11-2 with TRBJ2-7; TRBD1 is a possible D gene (6 bases). CDR1 is SGHAT, CDR2 FQNNGV, per germline. This CDR3 comprises 15 residues. The CDR3 loop is CASSNRVTFSYKQYF. The CDR3 DNA follows: TGTGCCAGCAGCAACAGGGTAACGTTCTCCTACAAGCAGTACTTC.

The CDR3 coding sequence is TGTGCCAGCAGCTTACAGGCAGCCGGGGAGCTGTTTTTT. Its translation is CASSLQAAGELFF. This chain connects TRBV7-3 to TRBJ2-2; D uncertain. Trimming removed 2 bases from V and 6 bases from J, with 7 bases in between. The CDR3 is 13 residues long. From germline, CDR1 is SGHTA and CDR2 FQGTGA. Filled out from reference TRBV7-3 and TRBJ2-2, the complete variable domain reads GAGVSQTPSNKVTEKGKYVELRCDPISGHTALYWYRQSLGQGPEFLIYFQGTGAADDSGLPNDRFFAVRPEGSVSTLKIQRTERGDSAVYLCASSLQAAGELFFGEGSRLTVL.

V is TRBV29-1 and J is TRBJ2-3, with TRBD1 as a possible D gene (6 bases). This CDR3 spans 12 amino acids. CDR1 is SQVTM and CDR2 is ANQGSEA in the germline V gene. Between the trimmed V and J ends, which lost 4 bases and 1 base, there was a span of 6 bases. As DNA, the CDR3 is TGCAGCGTTGGACAGGGCACAGATACGCAGTATTTT. This codes for CSVGQGTDTQYF.

This clonotype was observed a few times. The chain recombines TRBV2 with TRBJ1-5; D not certain. V shed 5 bases and J shed 11 bases, with 13 bases lying between them. The CDR3 contains 12 residues. Per the germline V gene, CDR1 is SNHLY and CDR2 is FYNNEI. The CDR3: CASSSDPRAQHF. The CDR3 nucleotides read TGTGCCAGCAGTTCCGACCCGCGGGCCCAGCATTTT.

This clonotype was counted only a few times. The V call is TRBV7-3, the J call TRBJ2-7; 10 nucleotides line up with TRBD1. Looked up from germline, CDR1 is SGHTA and CDR2 is FQGTGA. The junction had 3 bases not matched to a gene; V was cut back by 0 bases and J by 4 bases. The CDR3 has 15 amino acids. This CDR3 reads CASSLTGGQGYEQYF. CDR3 in DNA: TGTGCCAGCAGCTTAACGGGGGGACAGGGGTACGAGCAGTACTTC.

This rearrangement joins TRBV24-1 to TRBJ2-1; D is possibly TRBD2 (5 bases). The V and J ends lost 3 bases and 1 base respectively, with 12 bases between them. CDR1 is KGHDR and CDR2 is SFDVKD in the germline V gene. CDR3 length: 16 residues. CDR3 coding DNA: TGTGCCACCAGTGATGCCCTTACGGGGTCCTACAATGAGCAGTTCTTC. Its translation is CATSDALTGSYNEQFF.

The rearrangement links TRBV7-2 to TRBJ1-6, with D hard to call. Germline V gives CDR1 SGHTA, CDR2 FQGNSA. The V gene lost 1 base and the J gene lost 2 bases, with 6 bases spanning the gap. The CDR3 totals 15 residues. CDR3 region: CASSLVQTYNSPLHF. CDR3 nucleotides: TGTGCCAGCAGCTTAGTCCAGACCTATAATTCACCCCTCCACTTT.

CDR3: CAISEAGLAGLDTQYF. CDR3 bases: TGTGCCATCAGTGAGGCTGGGCTAGCGGGGTTAGATACGCAGTATTTT. The gene calls are TRBV10-3 and TRBJ2-3, with 9 bases matching TRBD2. This CDR3 region has 16 residues. Trimming removed 2 bases from V and 5 bases from J; junction bases left unmatched: 8. CDR1 and CDR2 (germline): ENHRY, SYGVKD.

There are a few counts of this clonotype. The chain has TRBV20-1 and TRBJ2-3; 11 bases are a match to TRBD2. The germline V gene has CDR1 DFQATT and CDR2 SNEGSKA (reference sequence). The CDR3 has 17 residues. Germline trimming cut 5 bases from V and 2 bases from J; bases unmatched to any gene: 12. The CDR3 sequence is CSAPSPSLAGATDTQYF. The CDR3 DNA follows: TGCAGTGCTCCCTCCCCCTCACTAGCGGGGGCCACAGATACGCAGTATTTT.

The CDR3 loop reads CASSLLDNLRLEAFF. The CDR3 DNA sequence: TGTGCCAGCAGTTTACTAGACAATCTTAGGCTTGAAGCTTTCTTT. The V and J genes are TRBV28 and TRBJ1-1; no clear D. Germline CDR1 MDHEN, CDR2 SYDVKM. The CDR3 has 15 amino acids. Deletions cut 2 bases from V and 7 bases from J, with 17 bases between.

This clonotype has more than one count but fewer than ten. The chain joins TRBV19 to TRBJ2-3; a weak D match, TRBD1 (6 bases). Germline CDR1 LNHDA, CDR2 SQIVND (reference sequence). The CDR3 covers 15 residues. Trimming took off 6 bases at V and 4 bases at J, with 17 bases between the two ends. This chain's CDR3 is CASRSPGELADTQYF. In DNA, the CDR3 is TGTGCCAGTAGGTCTCCAGGGGAGTTGGCAGATACGCAGTATTTT.

A few counts support this clonotype. The gene calls are TRBV24-1 and TRBJ2-3; D gene ambiguous. CDR1 and CDR2 from the germline V gene are KGHDR and SFDVKD. Trimming removed 0 bases at V and 9 bases at J, with 6 bases between. CDR3 length: 12 amino acids. CDR3 bases: TGTGCCACCAGTGATTTGTCCAGAACGCAGTATTTT. Translating gives CATSDLSRTQYF.

This clonotype was detected only a few times. This rearrangement joins TRBV30 to TRBJ1-5, with D perhaps TRBD1 (6 bases). Per the germline V gene, CDR1 is GTSNPN and CDR2 is SVGIG (reference sequence). Trimming removed 0 bases at V and 9 bases at J, with 12 bases between. This CDR3 region has 13 residues. The DNA for the CDR3 is TGTGCCTGGAGTGTAAACCTAGGGGGGCCCCAGCATTTT. Translating gives CAWSVNLGGPQHF.

This clonotype was seen a handful of times. The rearrangement links TRBV6-2 or TRBV6-3 to TRBJ1-2, with 10 bases lining up with TRBD1. The V and J ends lost 8 bases and 2 bases, in that order; junction bases with no gene match: 14. The CDR3 length is 17 residues. Germline V CDR1 and CDR2: MNHEY, SVGEGT. The CDR3 region has the DNA TGTGCCAGCGGACCGACAGGGGGCGCGGTCCCAAACTATGGCTACACCTTC. Protein product: CASGPTGGAVPNYGYTF.

This rearrangement joins TRBV10-2 to TRBJ2-5, with D maybe TRBD2 (5 bases). This CDR3 spans 15 amino acids. Germline CDR1 is WSHSY and CDR2 is SAAADI. Trimming left V 4 bases short and J 1 base short, with 13 bases between. CDR3 sequence reads: CASSVYGSGQETQYF. The CDR3 DNA is TGCGCCAGCAGTGTATATGGGAGCGGCCAAGAGACCCAGTACTTC.

With respect to this clonotype: At one end, the junction sequence differs from germline, possibly due to a read error. The rearrangement joins TRBV27 to TRBJ1-6; D is perhaps TRBD1 (5 bases). The CDR3 is made up of 13 amino acids. Germline V gives CDR1 MNHEY, CDR2 SMNVEV (reference sequence). The CDR3 sequence: CASRLSGRSPLHF. For the CDR3, the DNA is TGTGCCAGCAGGTTATCAGGGAGGTCACCCCTCCACTTT.

This clonotype was counted a few times. V is TRBV7-2 and J is TRBJ1-2; the D is unclear. CDR3 length: 14 residues. V was clipped by 1 base and J by 3 bases, with 9 bases between them. Germline loops: CDR1 SGHTA, CDR2 FQGNSA. The CDR3 DNA is TGTGCCAGCAGCTTAGATAACGGTGACTATGGCTACACCTTC. Its protein product is CASSLDNGDYGYTF.

This sequence joins TRBV29-1 and TRBJ2-6; TRBD2 is a possible D gene (6 bases). Deletions cut 0 bases from V and 2 bases from J, with 8 bases between. The length of the CDR3 is 15 residues. Germline V gives CDR1 SQVTM, CDR2 ANQGSEA. The CDR3 DNA sequence: TGCAGCGTTGAAGATCGCGGGGCTGGGGCCAACGTCCTGACTTTC. Translating gives CSVEDRGAGANVLTF.

This clonotype was counted between two and nine times. The chain joins TRBV6-2 or TRBV6-3 to TRBJ1-5; D gene ambiguous. The CDR3 sequence is 15 residues long. The V end was cut by 6 bases, the J end by 2 bases, with 14 bases between. CDR1 MNHEY and CDR2 SVGEGT come from the germline V gene. CDR3 bases: TGTGCCAGCAGCGTACGGAGATACGGCAATCAGCCCCAGCATTTT. As protein: CASSVRRYGNQPQHF.

The chain has TRBV15 and TRBJ2-3, with 9 bases that match TRBD2. In germline, CDR1 is LNHNV, CDR2 YYDKDF (reference sequence). V dropped 2 bases and J dropped 3; count of bases not matched to a gene: 3. The CDR3 is 15 residues long. CDR3 protein: CATSRPAGGTDTQYF. The CDR3 nucleotides read TGTGCCACCAGCAGACCAGCGGGAGGAACAGATACGCAGTATTTT.

The rearrangement links TRBV5-1 to TRBJ2-7; TRBD2 agrees at 15 bases. Germline values: CDR1 SGHRS, CDR2 YFSETQ. Germline trimming cut 3 bases from V and 6 bases from J; bases unmatched to any gene: 10. The CDR3 consists of 17 residues. CDR3 coding DNA: TGCGCCAGCAGCTCAGGACTAGCGGGAGGGCCCTATGGCGAGCAGTACTTC. Translating gives CASSSGLAGGPYGEQYF.